A selection of T cell receptor beta chains follows, all from one sample in a study of shared clonotypes between healthy human individuals. Clones were sequenced by immunoSEQ multiplex PCR, and TCRdb holds only the in-frame ones, with some missing. The data show approximately 510,000 clones, about four fifths seen once. The sequenced sample was PBMCs. These receptors were taken from a woman aged 40 to 55 in good health. Some clones in this sample may be carry-over from other donors' samples. CDR3s include the opening cysteine and the closing phenylalanine or tryptophan. A D gene is named only where the DNA matches it firmly. Clone size, where shown, is once, few, many, or a class for clones that have expanded.

>TRBV29-1|NA|NA|TRBJ2-6
TGCAGCGTTAATACCGGGGCCAACGTCCTGACTTTC
CSVNTGANVLTF
>TRBV29-1|NA|NA|TRBJ2-7
TGCAGCGTTGAAGGTGGGGGCTCGCGGTACGAGCAGTACTTC
CSVEGGGSRYEQYF
>TRBV6-6|NA|TRBD2|TRBJ2-2
TGTGCCAGCAGGGAGCGGGAGGGGGGGGAGCTGTTTTTT
CASREREGGELFF
>TRBV7-2|once|NA|TRBJ2-5
TGTGCCAGCAGCTTAATAGCCAGGGGCCAGGAGACCCAGTACTTC
CASSLIARGQETQYF
>TRBV7-3|NA|TRBD2|TRBJ2-3
TGTGCCAGCAGCCCCCGTGGGGGAGGGAGCACAGATACGCAGTATTTT
CASSPRGGGSTDTQYF
>TRBV5-1|NA|NA|TRBJ1-3
TGCGCCAGCAGCTTGGCCTCCACCCTTGGAAACACCATATATTTT
CASSLASTLGNTIYF
>TRBV10-3|NA|NA|TRBJ2-5
TGTGCCATCAGCCGGGGATTAGGGGAGACCCAGTACTTC
CAISRGLGETQYF
>TRBV5-4|NA|NA|TRBJ2-1
TGTGCCAGCAGCCTGGACAGCGCTACCTACAATGAGCAGTTCTTC
CASSLDSATYNEQFF
>TRBV19|once|NA|TRBJ1-3
TGTGCCAGTAGTATCGGCAGGTTGGCTGGAAACACCATATATTTT
CASSIGRLAGNTIYF
>TRBV29-1|NA|NA|TRBJ1-1
TGCAGGACGACACAAGCTCAGAACACTGAAGCTTTCTTT
CRTTQAQNTEAFF
>TRBV6-4|NA|NA|TRBJ2-3
TGTGCCAGCAGTGCTGGAGGAGCGGGCACAGATACGCAGTATTTT
CASSAGGAGTDTQYF
>TRBV7-6|once|TRBD1|TRBJ2-7
TGTGCCAGCAGCAAGGGACAGGCCTACACAAGCGAGCAGTACTTC
CASSKGQAYTSEQYF
>TRBV15|once|TRBD1|TRBJ2-1
TGTGCCACCAGCAAAGGGACAGCTCGGACGGATGAGCAGTTCTTC
CATSKGTARTDEQFF
>TRBV7-9|NA|NA|TRBJ1-4
TGTGCCAGCAGCTTGGACCTTAATGAAAAACTGTTTTTT
CASSLDLNEKLFF
>TRBV5-4|NA|NA|TRBJ2-5
TGTGCCAGCAGCCTACCAACCTCGCAGGGCCCGGGGGAGACCCAGTACTTC
CASSLPTSQGPGETQYF
>TRBV7-9|NA|TRBD2|TRBJ2-7
TGTGCCAGCAGCTTAGACTACGGGGGAGGGCACGAGCAGTACTTC
CASSLDYGGGHEQYF
>TRBV6-6|NA|TRBD1|TRBJ1-1
TGTGCCAGCAGTTACCCTCGGACAGGGCCGAACACTGAAGCTTTCTTT
CASSYPRTGPNTEAFF
>TRBV19|NA|TRBD2|TRBJ2-1
TGTGCCAGTAGTCCCCTTCGGGGGGAGCGGATCAATGAGCAGTTCTTC
CASSPLRGERINEQFF
>TRBV6-4|NA|NA|TRBJ2-1
TGTGCCAGCAGTGAAACAGGGTCTCCCTACAATGAGCAGTTCTTC
CASSETGSPYNEQFF
>TRBV2|NA|NA|TRBJ1-2
TGTGCCAGCAGTGTACAGGGATTCAACTATGGCTACACCTTC
CASSVQGFNYGYTF
>TRBV7-9|NA|NA|TRBJ2-2
TGTGCCAGCAGCTTATTAGACACCGGGGAGCTGTTTTTT
CASSLLDTGELFF
>TRBV19|NA|NA|TRBJ2-7
TGTGCCAGTACCAACGGAATCTCCTACGAGCAGTACTTC
CASTNGISYEQYF
>TRBV6-5|NA|NA|TRBJ1-2
TGTGCCAGCAGTTACACAGGGTCCAGCGGCTACACCTTC
CASSYTGSSGYTF